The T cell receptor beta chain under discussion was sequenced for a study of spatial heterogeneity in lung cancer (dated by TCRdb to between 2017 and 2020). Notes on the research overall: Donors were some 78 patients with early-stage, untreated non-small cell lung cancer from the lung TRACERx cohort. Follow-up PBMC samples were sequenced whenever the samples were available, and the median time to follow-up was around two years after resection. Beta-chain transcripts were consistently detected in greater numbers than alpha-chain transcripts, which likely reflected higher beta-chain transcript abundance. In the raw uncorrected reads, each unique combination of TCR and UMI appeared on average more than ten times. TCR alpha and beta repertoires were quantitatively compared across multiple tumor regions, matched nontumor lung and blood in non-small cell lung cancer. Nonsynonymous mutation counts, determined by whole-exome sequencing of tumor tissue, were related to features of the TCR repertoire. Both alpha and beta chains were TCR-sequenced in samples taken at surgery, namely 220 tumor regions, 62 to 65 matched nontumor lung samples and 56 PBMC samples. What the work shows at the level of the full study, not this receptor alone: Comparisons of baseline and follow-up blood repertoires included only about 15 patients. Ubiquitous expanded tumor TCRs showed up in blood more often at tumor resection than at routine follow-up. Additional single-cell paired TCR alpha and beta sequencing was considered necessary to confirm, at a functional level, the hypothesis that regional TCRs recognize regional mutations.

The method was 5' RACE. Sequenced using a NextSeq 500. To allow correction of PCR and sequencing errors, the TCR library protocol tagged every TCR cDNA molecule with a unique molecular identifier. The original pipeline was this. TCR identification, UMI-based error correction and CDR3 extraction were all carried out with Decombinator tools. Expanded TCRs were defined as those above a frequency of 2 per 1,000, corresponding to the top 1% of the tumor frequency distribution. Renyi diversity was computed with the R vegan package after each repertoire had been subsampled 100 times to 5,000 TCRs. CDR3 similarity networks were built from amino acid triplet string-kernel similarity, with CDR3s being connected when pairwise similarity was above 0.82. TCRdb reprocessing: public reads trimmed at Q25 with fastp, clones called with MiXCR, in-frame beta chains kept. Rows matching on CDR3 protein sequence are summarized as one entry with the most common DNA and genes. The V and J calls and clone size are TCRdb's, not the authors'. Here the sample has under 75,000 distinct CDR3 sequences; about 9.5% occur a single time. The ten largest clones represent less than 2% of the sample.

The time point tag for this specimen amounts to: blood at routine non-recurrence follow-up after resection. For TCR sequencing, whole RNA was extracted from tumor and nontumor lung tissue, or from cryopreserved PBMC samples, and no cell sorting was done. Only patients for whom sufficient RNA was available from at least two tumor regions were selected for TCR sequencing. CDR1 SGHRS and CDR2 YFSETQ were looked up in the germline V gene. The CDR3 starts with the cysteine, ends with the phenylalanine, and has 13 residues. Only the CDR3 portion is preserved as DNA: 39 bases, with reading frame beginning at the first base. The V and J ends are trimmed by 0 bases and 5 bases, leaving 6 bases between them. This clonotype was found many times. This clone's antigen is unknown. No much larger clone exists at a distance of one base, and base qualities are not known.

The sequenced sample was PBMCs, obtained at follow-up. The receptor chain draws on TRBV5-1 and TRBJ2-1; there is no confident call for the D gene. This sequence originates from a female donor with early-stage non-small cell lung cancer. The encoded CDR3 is CASSLDLNNEQFF. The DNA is TGCGCCAGCAGCTTGGACCTAAACAATGAGCAGTTCTTC.